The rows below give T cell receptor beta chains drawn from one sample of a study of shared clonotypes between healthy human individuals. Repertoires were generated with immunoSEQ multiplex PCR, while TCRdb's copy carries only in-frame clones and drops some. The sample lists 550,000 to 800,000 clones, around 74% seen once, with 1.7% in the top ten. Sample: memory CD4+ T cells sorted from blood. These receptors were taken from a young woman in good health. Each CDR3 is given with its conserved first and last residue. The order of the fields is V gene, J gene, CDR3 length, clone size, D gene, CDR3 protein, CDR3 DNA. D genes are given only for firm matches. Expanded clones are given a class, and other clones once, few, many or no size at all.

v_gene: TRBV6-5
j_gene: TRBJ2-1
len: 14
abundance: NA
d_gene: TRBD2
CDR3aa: CASSYSRGTSEQFF
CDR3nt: TGTGCCAGCAGTTACTCACGAGGGACTAGTGAGCAGTTCTTC

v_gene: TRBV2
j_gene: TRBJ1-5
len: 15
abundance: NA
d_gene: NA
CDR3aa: CASSEAGGESQPQHF
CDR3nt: TGTGCCAGCAGTGAAGCGGGAGGGGAAAGTCAGCCCCAGCATTTT

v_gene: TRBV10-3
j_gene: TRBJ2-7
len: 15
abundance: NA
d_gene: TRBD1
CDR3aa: CAISEGRGGLNEQYF
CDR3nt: TGTGCCATCAGTGAGGGTAGAGGGGGCTTGAACGAGCAGTACTTC

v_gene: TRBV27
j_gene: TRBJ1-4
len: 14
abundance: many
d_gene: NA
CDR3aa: CASGYRKRNEKLFF
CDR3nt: TGTGCCAGCGGGTACAGGAAAAGGAATGAAAAACTGTTTTTT

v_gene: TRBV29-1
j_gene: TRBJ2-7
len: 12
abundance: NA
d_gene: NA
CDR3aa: CSVEGPGHEQYF
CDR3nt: TGCAGCGTTGAAGGACCGGGTCACGAGCAGTACTTC

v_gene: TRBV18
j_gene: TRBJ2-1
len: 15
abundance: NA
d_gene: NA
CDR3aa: CASSPGTSTYNEQFF
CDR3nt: TGTGCCAGCTCACCTGGCACTAGCACCTACAATGAGCAGTTCTTC

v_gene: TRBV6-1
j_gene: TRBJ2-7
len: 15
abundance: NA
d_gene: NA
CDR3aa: CASSEISLGSYEQYF
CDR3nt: TGTGCCAGCAGTGAAATTAGCCTCGGCTCCTACGAGCAGTACTTC

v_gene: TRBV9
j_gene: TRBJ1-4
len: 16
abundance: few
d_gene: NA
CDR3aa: CASSLGVGSLNEKLFF
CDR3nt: TGTGCCAGCAGCCTCGGAGTGGGGAGTCTTAATGAAAAACTGTTTTTT

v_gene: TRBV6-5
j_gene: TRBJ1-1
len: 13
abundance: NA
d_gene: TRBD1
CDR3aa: CATSQGALVEAFF
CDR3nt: TGTGCCACCTCACAGGGGGCACTGGTTGAAGCTTTCTTT

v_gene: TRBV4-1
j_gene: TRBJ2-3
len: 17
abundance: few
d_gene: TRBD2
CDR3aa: CASSPRTSGRGTDTQYF
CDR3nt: TGCGCCAGCAGCCCTCGGACTAGCGGGAGGGGGACAGATACGCAGTATTTT

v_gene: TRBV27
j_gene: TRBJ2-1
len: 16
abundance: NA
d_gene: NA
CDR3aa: CASGSSLRVSYNEQFF
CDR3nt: TGTGCCAGCGGGAGTAGTTTGAGGGTCTCCTACAATGAGCAGTTCTTC

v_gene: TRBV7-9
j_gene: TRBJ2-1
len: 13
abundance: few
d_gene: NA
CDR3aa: CASSPLEINEQFF
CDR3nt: TGTGCCAGCAGCCCCCTAGAAATTAATGAGCAGTTCTTC

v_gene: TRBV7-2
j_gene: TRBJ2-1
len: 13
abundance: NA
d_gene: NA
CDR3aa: CASSLSLHNEQFF
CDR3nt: TGTGCCAGCAGCTTAAGTCTACACAATGAGCAGTTCTTC

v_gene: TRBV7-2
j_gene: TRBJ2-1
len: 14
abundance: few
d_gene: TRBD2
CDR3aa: CASSFGGSRNEQFF
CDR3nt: TGTGCCAGCAGCTTTGGCGGGAGTAGGAATGAGCAGTTCTTC

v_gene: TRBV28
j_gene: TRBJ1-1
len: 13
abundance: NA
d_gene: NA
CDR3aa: CATKRGMNTEAFF
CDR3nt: TGTGCCACAAAACGGGGGATGAACACTGAAGCTTTCTTT

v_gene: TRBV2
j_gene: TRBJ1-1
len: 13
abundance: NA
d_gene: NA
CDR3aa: CASNIQGYSEAFF
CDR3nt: TGTGCCAGCAACATACAGGGTTATTCGGAAGCTTTCTTT

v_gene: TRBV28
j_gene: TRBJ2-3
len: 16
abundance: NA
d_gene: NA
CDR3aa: CASSFDSEYPLGTQYF
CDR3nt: TGTGCCAGCAGTTTCGACAGCGAATACCCACTCGGTACGCAGTATTTT

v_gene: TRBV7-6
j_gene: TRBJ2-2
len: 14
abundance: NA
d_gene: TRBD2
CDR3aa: CASSLTSGTGELFF
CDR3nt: TGTGCCAGCAGCTTAACTAGCGGCACCGGGGAGCTGTTTTTT

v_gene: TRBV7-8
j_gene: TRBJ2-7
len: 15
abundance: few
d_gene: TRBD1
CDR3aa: CASTPRGQGPNEQYF
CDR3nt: TGTGCCAGCACCCCCCGAGGACAGGGGCCGAACGAGCAGTACTTC

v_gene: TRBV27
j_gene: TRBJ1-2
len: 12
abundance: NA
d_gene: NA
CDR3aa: CASGKQGPGYTF
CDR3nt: TGTGCCAGCGGTAAACAGGGACCTGGCTACACCTTC

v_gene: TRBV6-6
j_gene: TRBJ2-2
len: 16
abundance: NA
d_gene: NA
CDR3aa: CASSLPGSGNTGELFF
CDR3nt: TGTGCCAGCAGTCTCCCAGGCTCGGGGAACACCGGGGAGCTGTTTTTT

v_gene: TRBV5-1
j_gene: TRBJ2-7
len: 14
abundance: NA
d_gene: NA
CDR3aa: CASSRGDRPYEQYF
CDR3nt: TGCGCCAGCAGCCGGGGGGACAGACCCTACGAGCAGTACTTC

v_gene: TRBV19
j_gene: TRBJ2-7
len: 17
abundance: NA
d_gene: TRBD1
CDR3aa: CASSTLQGQGAWYEQYF
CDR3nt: TGTGCCAGTAGTACCCTACAAGGACAGGGGGCATGGTACGAGCAGTACTTC

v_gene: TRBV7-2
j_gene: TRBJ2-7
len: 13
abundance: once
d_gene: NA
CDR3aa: CASNLRGWSEQYF
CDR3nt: TGTGCCAGCAACCTTCGTGGCTGGAGCGAGCAGTACTTC

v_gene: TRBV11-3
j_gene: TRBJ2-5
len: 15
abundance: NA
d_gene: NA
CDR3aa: CASSPGRQPQETQYF
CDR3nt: TGTGCCAGCAGCCCGGGACGACAACCTCAAGAGACCCAGTACTTC

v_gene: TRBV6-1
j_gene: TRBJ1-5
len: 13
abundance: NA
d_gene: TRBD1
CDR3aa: CASGGQLNQPQHF
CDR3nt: TGTGCCAGCGGGGGACAGTTAAATCAGCCCCAGCATTTT

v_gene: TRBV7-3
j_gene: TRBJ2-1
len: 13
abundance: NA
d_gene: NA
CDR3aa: CASSFRGSDEQFF
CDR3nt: TGTGCCAGCAGCTTCAGGGGTAGCGATGAGCAGTTCTTC

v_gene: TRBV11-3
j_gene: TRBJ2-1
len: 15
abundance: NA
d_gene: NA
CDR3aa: CASSLGRGSYNEQFF
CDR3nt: TGTGCCAGCAGCTTAGGAAGAGGGTCCTACAATGAGCAGTTCTTC

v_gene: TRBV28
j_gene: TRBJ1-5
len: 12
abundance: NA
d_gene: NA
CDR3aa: CASSLRSQPQHF
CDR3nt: TGTGCCAGCAGTTTAAGATCTCAGCCCCAGCATTTT

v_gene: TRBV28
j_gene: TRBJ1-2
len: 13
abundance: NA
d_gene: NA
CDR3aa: CASSLVTVYGYTF
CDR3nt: TGTGCCAGCAGTTTAGTCACGGTTTATGGCTACACCTTC

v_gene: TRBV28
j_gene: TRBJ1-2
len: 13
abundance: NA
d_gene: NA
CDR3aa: CASSFGTGRGYTF
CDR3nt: TGTGCCAGCAGTTTCGGTACAGGTCGAGGCTACACCTTC

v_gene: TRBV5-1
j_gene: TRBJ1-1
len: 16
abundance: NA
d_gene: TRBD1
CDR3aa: CASSGPGQGMNTEAFF
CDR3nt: TGCGCCAGCAGCGGGCCGGGACAGGGGATGAACACTGAAGCTTTCTTT

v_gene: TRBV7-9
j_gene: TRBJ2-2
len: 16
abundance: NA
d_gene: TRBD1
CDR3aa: CASSKGTGVNTGELFF
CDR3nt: TGTGCCAGCAGCAAGGGGACAGGGGTTAATACCGGGGAGCTGTTTTTT

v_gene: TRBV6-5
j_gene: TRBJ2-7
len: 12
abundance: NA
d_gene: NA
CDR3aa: CASRSRGGEQYF
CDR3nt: TGTGCCAGCAGATCGAGGGGGGGGGAGCAGTACTTC

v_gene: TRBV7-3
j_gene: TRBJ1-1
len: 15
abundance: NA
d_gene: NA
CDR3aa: CASSLVSLANTEAFF
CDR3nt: TGTGCCAGCAGCTTAGTGTCGTTGGCAAACACTGAAGCTTTCTTT

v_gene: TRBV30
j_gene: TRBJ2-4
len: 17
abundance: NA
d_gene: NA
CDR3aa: CAWSAGRRGSAGHIQYF
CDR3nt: TGTGCCTGGAGTGCCGGGAGAAGGGGGTCCGCTGGCCACATTCAGTACTTC

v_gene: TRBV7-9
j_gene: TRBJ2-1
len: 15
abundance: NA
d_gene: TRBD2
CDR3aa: CASSLGLALNNEQFF
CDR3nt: TGTGCCAGCAGCCTAGGACTAGCCCTAAACAATGAGCAGTTCTTC

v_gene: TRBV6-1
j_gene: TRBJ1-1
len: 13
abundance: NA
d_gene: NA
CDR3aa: CASSEGINTEAFF
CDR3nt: TGTGCCAGCAGTGAAGGGATTAACACTGAAGCTTTCTTT

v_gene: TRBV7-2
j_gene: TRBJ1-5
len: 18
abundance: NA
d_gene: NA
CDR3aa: CASSPRAGALLGNQPQHF
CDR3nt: TGTGCCAGCAGCCCTCGGGCGGGGGCCCTTTTGGGCAATCAGCCCCAGCATTTT

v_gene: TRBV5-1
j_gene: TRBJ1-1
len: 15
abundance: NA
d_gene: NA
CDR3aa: CASSLLGGADTEAFF
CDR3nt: TGCGCCAGCAGCCTCTTAGGGGGGGCGGACACTGAAGCTTTCTTT

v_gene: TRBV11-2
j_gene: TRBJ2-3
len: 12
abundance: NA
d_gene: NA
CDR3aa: CASSSALGRQYF
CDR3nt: TGTGCCAGCAGCTCCGCGCTCGGGAGGCAGTATTTT

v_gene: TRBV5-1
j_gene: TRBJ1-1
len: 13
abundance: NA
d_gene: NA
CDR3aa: CASSVQVGGEAFF
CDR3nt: TGCGCCAGCAGCGTACAGGTGGGGGGTGAAGCTTTCTTT

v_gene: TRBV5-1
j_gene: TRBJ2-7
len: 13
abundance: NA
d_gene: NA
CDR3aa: CASSLGGSHEQYF
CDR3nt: TGCGCCAGCAGCTTGGGTGGCTCCCACGAGCAGTACTTC

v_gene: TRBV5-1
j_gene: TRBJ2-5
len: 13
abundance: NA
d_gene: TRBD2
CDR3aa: CAFLGLAKETQYF
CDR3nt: TGCGCCTTCTTGGGACTAGCCAAAGAGACCCAGTACTTC

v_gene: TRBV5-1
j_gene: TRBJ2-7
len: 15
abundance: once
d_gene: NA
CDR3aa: CASRNTGTSPYEQYF
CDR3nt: TGCGCCAGCAGAAACACCGGGACATCCCCCTACGAGCAGTACTTC

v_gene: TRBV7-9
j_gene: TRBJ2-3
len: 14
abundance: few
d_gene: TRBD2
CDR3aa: CASSLTSGTDTQYF
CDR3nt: TGTGCCAGCAGCTTGACTAGCGGGACAGATACGCAGTATTTT

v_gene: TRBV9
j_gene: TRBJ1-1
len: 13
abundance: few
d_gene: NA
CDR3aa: CASSGRVHTEAFF
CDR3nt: TGTGCCAGCAGCGGGAGGGTTCACACTGAAGCTTTCTTT

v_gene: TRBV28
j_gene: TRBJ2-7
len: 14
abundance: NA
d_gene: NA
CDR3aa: CASSPRGSYYEQYF
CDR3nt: TGTGCCAGCAGCCCAAGGGGGTCCTATTACGAGCAGTACTTC

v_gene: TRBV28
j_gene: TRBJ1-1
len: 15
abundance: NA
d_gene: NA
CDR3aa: CASSPHPGMNTEAFF
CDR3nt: TGTGCCAGCAGTCCCCACCCGGGCATGAACACTGAAGCTTTCTTT

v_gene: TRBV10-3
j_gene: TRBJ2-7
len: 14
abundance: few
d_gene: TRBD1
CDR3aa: CAISRDRASYEQYF
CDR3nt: TGTGCCATCAGCCGGGACAGGGCCTCCTACGAGCAGTACTTC

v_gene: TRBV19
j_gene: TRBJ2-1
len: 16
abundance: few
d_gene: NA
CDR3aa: CASSRKDSPAPNEQFF
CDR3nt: TGTGCCAGTAGTCGCAAGGACAGCCCGGCTCCCAATGAGCAGTTCTTC

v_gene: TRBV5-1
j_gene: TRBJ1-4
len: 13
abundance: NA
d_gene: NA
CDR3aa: CASRETANEKLFF
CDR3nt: TGCGCCAGCCGGGAGACAGCTAATGAAAAACTGTTTTTT

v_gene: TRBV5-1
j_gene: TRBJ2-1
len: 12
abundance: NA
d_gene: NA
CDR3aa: CASSSQATEQFF
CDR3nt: TGCGCCAGCAGCTCACAGGCGACTGAGCAGTTCTTC

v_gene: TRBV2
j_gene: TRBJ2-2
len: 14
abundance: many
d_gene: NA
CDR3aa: CASAVATNTGELFF
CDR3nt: TGTGCTTCAGCGGTGGCTACCAACACCGGGGAGCTGTTTTTT

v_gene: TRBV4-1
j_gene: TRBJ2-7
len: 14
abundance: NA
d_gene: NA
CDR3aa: CASSQVESSYEQYF
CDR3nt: TGCGCCAGCAGCCAAGTGGAGAGCTCCTACGAGCAGTACTTC

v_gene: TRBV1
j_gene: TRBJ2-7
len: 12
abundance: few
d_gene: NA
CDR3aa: CTSWDRVDEQYF
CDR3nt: TGCACCAGCTGGGACAGGGTCGACGAGCAGTACTTC

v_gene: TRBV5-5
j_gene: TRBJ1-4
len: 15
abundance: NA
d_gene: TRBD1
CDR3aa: CASSWDRRTNEKLFF
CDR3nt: TGTGCCAGCAGTTGGGACAGGAGAACTAATGAAAAACTGTTTTTT

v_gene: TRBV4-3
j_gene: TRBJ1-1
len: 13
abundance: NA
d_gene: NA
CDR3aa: CASSQQDDTEAFF
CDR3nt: TGCGCCAGCAGCCAACAGGACGACACTGAAGCTTTCTTT

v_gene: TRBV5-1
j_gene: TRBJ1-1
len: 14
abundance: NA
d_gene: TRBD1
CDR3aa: CASSTDRLDTEAFF
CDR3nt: TGCGCCAGCAGCACGGACAGGTTAGACACTGAAGCTTTCTTT

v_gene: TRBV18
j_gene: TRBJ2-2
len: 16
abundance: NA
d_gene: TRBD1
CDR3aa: CASSPTGGTNTGELFF
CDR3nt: TGTGCCAGCTCACCGACAGGGGGTACCAACACCGGGGAGCTGTTTTTT